Here is one T cell receptor (beta chain) with its context. The antigen remains undetermined. The sample originates from a study of identifying expanded T cells in peripheral blood. Study-wide points: Variance in clone template counts between roughly two-week samples significantly increased with total template count across all healthy donors. About 1.2 clones differed between technical replicates, versus about 15 and 19 over time.

Sequenced by immunoSEQ multiplex PCR; TCRdb stores in-frame clones only, minus some. The sample has about 100,000 clones, around 88% seen once. The CDR3 covers 13 residues. Germline values: CDR1 SGHTS, CDR2 YDEGEE. The V and J ends lost 4 bases and 4 bases respectively, with 9 bases between them. Healthy donors had no documented immune events, such as infections, while sampled. This chain joins TRBV5-8 and TRBJ1-5, with D uncertain. Sequencing was carried out using blood. The TCR was taken from a person aged 18 to 70 in good health. In nucleotides, the CDR3 is TGTGCCAGCAGCGCAGTCAGTAATCAGCCCCAGCATTTT. Translated, it gives CASSAVSNQPQHF.